The present T cell receptor (beta chain) was sequenced within a study of HIV-infected children after antiretroviral therapy interruption. Across the whole study: EBV and CMV exposure was recorded in most children. Overall study findings and caveats: The Gini coefficient of naive CD4+ repertoires rose, returning to baseline by 3 years.

As regards this clonotype: What it binds is not known.

A 3' RACE protocol on RNA, with unique molecular identifiers, produced the TCR library. TCRdb used MiXCR to reprocess the 3' RACE reads, holding one entry per CDR3 protein. The repertoire holds 90,000 or so distinct CDR3 sequences, with 6.9% as singletons. Treatment noted: PENTA 11 planned treatment interruption arm or continuous ART arm. The TCR was taken from a pool of human donors with HIV. The input for sequencing was CD45RA+ CD4+ T cells from PBMCs, pooled from several time points, taken from a donor given antiretroviral therapy, either interrupted or continuous. Subset described: naive CD4+ CD45RA+ CD45RO- T cells.

The chain's CDR3 is CASSQEGDSNQPQHF. CDR3 DNA: TGTGCCAGCAGCCAAGAAGGGGATAGCAATCAGCCCCAGCATTTT. The chain recombines TRBV4-2 with TRBJ1-5; a possible D gene is TRBD1 (5 bases). The V gene's germline CDR1 is LGHNA and CDR2 YNFKEQ. The CDR3 runs to 15 residues. The V and J ends lost 0 bases and 0 bases respectively, with 6 bases between them.